This TCR beta chain was obtained from a study of blood T cell repertoires in COVID-19. With 2 bases clipped from V and 1 base from J, the junction kept 6 bases outside the gene matches. The V gene's germline CDR1 is LNHNV and CDR2 YYDKDF (reference sequence). CDR3 length: 17 residues. Produced via immunoSEQ multiplex PCR; TCRdb's table is partial and in-frame only. The sample includes 150,000 to 200,000 clones, around nine tenths seen only once; the top ten take around 5%. The clonotype was recovered from a human donor in a cohort sampled during active COVID-19. The chain links TRBV15 to TRBJ2-1; 9 bases match TRBD2. Source material: peripheral blood. The CDR3, as DNA: TGTGCCACCAGCAGACGGGTGACTAGCGGTTCCTACAATGAGCAGTTCTTC. Translated, it gives CATSRRVTSGSYNEQFF.